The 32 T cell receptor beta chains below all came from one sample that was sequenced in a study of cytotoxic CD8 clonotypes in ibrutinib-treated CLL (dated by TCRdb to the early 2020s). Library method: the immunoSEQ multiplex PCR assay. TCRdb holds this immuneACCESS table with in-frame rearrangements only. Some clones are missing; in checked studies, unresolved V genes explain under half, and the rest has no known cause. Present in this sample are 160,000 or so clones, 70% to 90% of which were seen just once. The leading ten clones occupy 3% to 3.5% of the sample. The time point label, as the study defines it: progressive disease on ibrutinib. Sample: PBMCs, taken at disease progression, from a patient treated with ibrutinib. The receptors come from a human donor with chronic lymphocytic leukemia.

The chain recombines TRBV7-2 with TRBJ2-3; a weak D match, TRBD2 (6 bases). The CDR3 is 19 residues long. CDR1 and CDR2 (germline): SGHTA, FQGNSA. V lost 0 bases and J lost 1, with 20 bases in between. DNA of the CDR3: TGTGCCAGCAGCTTAGCGCCAATACGGGGCGGGATTCGCACAGATACGCAGTATTTT. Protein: CASSLAPIRGGIRTDTQYF.

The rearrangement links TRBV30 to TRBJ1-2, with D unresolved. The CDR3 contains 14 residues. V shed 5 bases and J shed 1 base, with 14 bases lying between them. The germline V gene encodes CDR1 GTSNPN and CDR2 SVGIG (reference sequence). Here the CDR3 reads CAWPGRVLNYGYTF. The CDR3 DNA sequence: TGTGCCTGGCCCGGGAGGGTTCTTAACTATGGCTACACCTTC.

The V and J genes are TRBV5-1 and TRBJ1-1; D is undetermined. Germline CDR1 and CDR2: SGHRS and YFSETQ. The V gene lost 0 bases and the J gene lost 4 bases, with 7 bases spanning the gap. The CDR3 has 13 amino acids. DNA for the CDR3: TGCGCCAGCAGCTTGGGGGCGGCCACTGAAGCTTTCTTT. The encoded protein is CASSLGAATEAFF. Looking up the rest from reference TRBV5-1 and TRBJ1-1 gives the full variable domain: KAGVTQTPRYLIKTRGQQVTLSCSPISGHRSVSWYQQTPGQGLQFLFEYFSETQRNKGNFPGRFSGRQFSNSRSEMNVSTLELGDSALYLCASSLGAATEAFFGQGTRLTVV.

The CDR3 loop reads CASSEAFRGEQYF. CDR3 nucleotides: TGTGCCAGCAGTGAAGCGTTCAGGGGAGAGCAGTACTTC. The genes are TRBV6-1 and TRBJ2-7, with D possibly TRBD1 on 6 matching bases. The V end was cut by 0 bases, the J end by 7 bases, with 10 bases between. Germline V lookup: CDR1 MNHNS, CDR2 SASEGT. CDR3 size: 13 residues.

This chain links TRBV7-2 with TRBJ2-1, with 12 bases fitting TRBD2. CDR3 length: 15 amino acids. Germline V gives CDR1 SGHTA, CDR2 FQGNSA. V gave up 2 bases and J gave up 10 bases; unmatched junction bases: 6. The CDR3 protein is CASSLSSGRAWEQFF. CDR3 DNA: TGTGCCAGCAGCTTATCTAGCGGGAGGGCTTGGGAGCAGTTCTTC.

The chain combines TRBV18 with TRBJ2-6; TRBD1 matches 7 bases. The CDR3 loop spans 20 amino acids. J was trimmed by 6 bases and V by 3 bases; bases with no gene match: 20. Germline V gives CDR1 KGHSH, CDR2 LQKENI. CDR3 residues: CASSPTTGQSRFWAANVLTF. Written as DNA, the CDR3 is TGTGCCAGCTCACCGACGACGGGACAGTCCAGGTTCTGGGCGGCCAACGTCCTGACTTTC.

CDR3 bases: TGTGCCAGCAGCCAAGAAGGGACAGGGAAAACTAATGAAAAACTGTTTTTT. Its translation is CASSQEGTGKTNEKLFF. The chain recombines TRBV4-2 with TRBJ1-4; the match to TRBD1 covers 9 bases. Germline values: CDR1 LGHNA, CDR2 YNFKEQ. The CDR3 sequence is 17 residues long. The junction had 3 bases not matched to a gene; V was cut back by 0 bases and J by 1 base.

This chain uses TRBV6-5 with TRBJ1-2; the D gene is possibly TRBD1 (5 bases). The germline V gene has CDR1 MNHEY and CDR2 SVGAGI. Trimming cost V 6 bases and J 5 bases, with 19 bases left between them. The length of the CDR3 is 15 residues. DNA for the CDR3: TGTGCCAGCAGAATAGTACCGACCGGGGGGTATGGCTACACCTTC. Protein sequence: CASRIVPTGGYGYTF.

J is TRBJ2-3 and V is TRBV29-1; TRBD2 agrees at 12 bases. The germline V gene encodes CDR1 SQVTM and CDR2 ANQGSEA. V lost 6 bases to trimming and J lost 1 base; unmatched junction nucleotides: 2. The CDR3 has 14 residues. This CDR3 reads CSVRTSGGTDTQYF. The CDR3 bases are TGCAGCGTCCGGACTAGCGGGGGCACAGATACGCAGTATTTT.

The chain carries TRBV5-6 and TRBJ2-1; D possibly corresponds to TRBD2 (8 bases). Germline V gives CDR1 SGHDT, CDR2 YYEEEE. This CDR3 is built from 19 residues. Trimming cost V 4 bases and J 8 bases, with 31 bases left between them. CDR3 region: CASSLWGQREWQMGHEQFF. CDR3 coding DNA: TGTGCCAGCAGCCTTTGGGGACAGCGGGAGTGGCAAATGGGACATGAGCAGTTCTTC.

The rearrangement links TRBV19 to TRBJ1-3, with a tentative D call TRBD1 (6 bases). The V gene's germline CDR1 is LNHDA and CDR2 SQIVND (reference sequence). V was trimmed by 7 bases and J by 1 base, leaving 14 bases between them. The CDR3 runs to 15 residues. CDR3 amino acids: CASISGTLSGNTIYF. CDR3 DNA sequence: TGTGCCAGTATCTCCGGGACACTTTCTGGAAACACCATATATTTT.

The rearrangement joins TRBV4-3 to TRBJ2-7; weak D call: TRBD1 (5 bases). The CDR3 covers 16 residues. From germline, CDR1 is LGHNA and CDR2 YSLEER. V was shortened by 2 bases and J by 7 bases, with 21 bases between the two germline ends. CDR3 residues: CASSQTPADTSGEQYF. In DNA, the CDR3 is TGCGCCAGCAGCCAAACACCTGCGGACACCTCTGGGGAGCAGTACTTC.

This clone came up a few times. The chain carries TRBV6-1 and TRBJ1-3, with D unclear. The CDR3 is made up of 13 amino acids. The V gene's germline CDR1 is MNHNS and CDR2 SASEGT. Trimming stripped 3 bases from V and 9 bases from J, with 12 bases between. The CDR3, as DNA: TGTGCCAGCAGTGACGACATTTTACTCACCATATATTTT. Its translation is CASSDDILLTIYF.

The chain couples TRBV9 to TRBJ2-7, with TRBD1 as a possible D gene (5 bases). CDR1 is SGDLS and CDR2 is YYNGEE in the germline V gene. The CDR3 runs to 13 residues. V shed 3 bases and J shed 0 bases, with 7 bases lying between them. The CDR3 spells CASSGQPSYEQYF. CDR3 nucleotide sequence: TGTGCCAGCAGCGGACAGCCCTCCTACGAGCAGTACTTC.

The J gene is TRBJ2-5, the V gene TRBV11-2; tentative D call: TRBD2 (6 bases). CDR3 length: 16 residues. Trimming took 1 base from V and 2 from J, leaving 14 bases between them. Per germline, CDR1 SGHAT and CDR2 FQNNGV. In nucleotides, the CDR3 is TGTGCCAGCAGCTTAGCGACCGGTAGCGGTCAAGAGACCCAGTACTTC. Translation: CASSLATGSGQETQYF.

Written as DNA, the CDR3 is TGTGCCAGCAGCTTAGAAATGGGTCCTGGAGGGAACACCGGGGAGCTGTTTTTT. Translation gives CASSLEMGPGGNTGELFF. The chain couples TRBV7-2 to TRBJ2-2, with D maybe TRBD2 (5 bases). CDR3 length: 18 residues. V was cut by 1 base and J by 1 base, with 16 bases left in between. Germline loops: CDR1 SGHTA, CDR2 FQGNSA.

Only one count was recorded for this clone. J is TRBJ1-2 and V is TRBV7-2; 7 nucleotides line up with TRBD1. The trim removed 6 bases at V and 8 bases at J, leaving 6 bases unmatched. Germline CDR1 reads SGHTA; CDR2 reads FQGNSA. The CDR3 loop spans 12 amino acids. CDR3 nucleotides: TGTGCCAGCAGGGGACAGTCAAGAGGCTACACCTTC. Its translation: CASRGQSRGYTF.

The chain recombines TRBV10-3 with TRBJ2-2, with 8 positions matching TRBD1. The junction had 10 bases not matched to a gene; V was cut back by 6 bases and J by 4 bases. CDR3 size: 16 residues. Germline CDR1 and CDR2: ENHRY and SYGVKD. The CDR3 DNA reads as TGTGCCATCAGGGCCGACAGGGGAGGATCCACCGGGGAGCTGTTTTTT. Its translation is CAIRADRGGSTGELFF.

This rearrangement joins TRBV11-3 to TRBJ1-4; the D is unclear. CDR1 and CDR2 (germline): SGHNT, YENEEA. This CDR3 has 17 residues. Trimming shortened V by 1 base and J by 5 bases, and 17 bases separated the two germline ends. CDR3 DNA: TGTGCCAGCAGCTTAGGTCCCAATCTAGGGTCGAATGAAAAACTGTTTTTT. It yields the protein CASSLGPNLGSNEKLFF.

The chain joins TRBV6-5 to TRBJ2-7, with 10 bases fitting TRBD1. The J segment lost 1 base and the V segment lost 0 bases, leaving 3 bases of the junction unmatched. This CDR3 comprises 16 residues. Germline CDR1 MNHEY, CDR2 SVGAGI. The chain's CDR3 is CASSYSGTGASYEQYF. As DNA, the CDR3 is TGTGCCAGCAGTTACTCGGGGACAGGGGCTTCCTACGAGCAGTACTTC.

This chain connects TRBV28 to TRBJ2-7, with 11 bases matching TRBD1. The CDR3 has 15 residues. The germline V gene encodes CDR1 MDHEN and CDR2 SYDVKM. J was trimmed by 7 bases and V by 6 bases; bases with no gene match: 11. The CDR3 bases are TGTGCCAGCAGCTCGACAGGGACAGGGGGTGGGGAGCAGTACTTC. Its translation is CASSSTGTGGGEQYF.

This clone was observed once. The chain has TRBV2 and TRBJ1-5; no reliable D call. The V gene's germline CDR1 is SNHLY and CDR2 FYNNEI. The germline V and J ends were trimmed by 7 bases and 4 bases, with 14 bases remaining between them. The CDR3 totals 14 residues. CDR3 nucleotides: TGTGCCAGCACCGGACTGCCCCAAAATCAGCCCCAGCATTTT. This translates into CASTGLPQNQPQHF.

CDR3 DNA: TGCAGCGCAGCCTCGACAGGGGGCGATGAAAAACTGTTTTTT. This encodes CSAASTGGDEKLFF. The genes are TRBV29-1 and TRBJ1-4; 10 bases line up with TRBD1. J was trimmed by 6 bases and V by 7 bases; bases with no gene match: 8. Germline-derived CDR1 and CDR2 are SQVTM and ANQGSEA. This CDR3 has 14 amino acids.

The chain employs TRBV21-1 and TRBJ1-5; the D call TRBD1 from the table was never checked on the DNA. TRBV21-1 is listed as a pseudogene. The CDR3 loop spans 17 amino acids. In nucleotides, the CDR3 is TGTGCCAGTACCCTCGATGGGGGCCTAGGCGATAGTCAGCCCCAGCATTTT. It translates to CASTLDGGLGDSQPQHF.

The CDR3 loop is CASSQDAGRGEQYF. The CDR3 DNA reads as TGCGCCAGCAGCCAAGACGCGGGAAGGGGCGAGCAGTACTTC. The genes are TRBV4-3 and TRBJ2-7, with D perhaps matching TRBD2 (6 bases). This CDR3 comprises 14 residues. Trimming pared 0 bases from V and 6 bases from J, leaving 12 bases between. The V gene's germline CDR1 is LGHNA and CDR2 YSLEER.

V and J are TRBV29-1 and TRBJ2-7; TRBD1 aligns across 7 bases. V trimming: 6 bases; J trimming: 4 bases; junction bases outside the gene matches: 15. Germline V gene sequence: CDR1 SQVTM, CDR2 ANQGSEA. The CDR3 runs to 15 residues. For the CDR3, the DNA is TGCAGCGTCGATAGCTTTACAGGGGTGGGGTACGAGCAGTACTTC. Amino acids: CSVDSFTGVGYEQYF.

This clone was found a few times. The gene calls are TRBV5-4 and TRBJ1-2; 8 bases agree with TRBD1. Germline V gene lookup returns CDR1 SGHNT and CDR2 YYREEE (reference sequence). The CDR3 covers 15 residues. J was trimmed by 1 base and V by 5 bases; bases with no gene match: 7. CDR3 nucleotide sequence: TGTGCCAGCAGGAAGACAGGGGAGGGTAACTATGGCTACACCTTC. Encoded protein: CASRKTGEGNYGYTF. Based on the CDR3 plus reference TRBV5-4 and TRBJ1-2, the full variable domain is ETGVTQSPTHLIKTRGQQVTLRCSSQSGHNTVSWYQQALGQGPQFIFQYYREEENGRGNFPPRFSGLQFPNYSSELNVNALELDDSALYLCASRKTGEGNYGYTFGSGTRLTVV.

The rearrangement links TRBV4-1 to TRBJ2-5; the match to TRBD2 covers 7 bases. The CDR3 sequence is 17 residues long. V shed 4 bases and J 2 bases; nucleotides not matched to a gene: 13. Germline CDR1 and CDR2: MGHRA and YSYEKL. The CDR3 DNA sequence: TGCGCCAGCAGCCCCCAACGGGCTAGCGGATTTCAAGAGACCCAGTACTTC. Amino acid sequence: CASSPQRASGFQETQYF.

Here the CDR3 DNA reads TGTGCCAGCAGCCCCCCGAAACCCCACCCTCCAGTCAAGGAAGCAAGGGGCAGCTACGAGCAGTACTTC. This codes for CASSPPKPHPPVKEARGSYEQYF. This chain connects TRBV21-1 to TRBJ2-7; the table's D call, TRBD1, has no DNA check behind it. TRBV21-1 is given as a pseudogene. The CDR3 contains 23 residues.

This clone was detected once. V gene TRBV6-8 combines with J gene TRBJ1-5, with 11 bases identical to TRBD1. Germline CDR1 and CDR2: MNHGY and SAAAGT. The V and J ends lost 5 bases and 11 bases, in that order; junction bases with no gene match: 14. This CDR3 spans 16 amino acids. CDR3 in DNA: TGTGCCAGCAGTGTCCCCCCGGGACAGGGGGACCAGACCCAGCATTTT. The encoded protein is CASSVPPGQGDQTQHF.

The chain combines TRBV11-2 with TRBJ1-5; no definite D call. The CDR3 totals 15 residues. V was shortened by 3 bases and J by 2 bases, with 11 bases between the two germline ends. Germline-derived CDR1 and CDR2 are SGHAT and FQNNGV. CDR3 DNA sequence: TGTGCCAGCAGCTTGGCGGGAATGGGCAATCAGCCCCAGCATTTT. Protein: CASSLAGMGNQPQHF.

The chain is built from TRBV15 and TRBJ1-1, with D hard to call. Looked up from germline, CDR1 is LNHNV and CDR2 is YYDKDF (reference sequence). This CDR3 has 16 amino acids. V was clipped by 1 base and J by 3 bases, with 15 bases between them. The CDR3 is CATSRVPERVDTEAFF. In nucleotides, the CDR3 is TGTGCCACCAGCAGAGTCCCCGAACGTGTGGACACTGAAGCTTTCTTT. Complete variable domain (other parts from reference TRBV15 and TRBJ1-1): DAMVIQNPRYQVTQFGKPVTLSCSQTLNHNVMYWYQQKSSQAPKLLFHYYDKDFNNEADTPDNFQSRRPNTSFCFLDIRSPGLGDTAMYLCATSRVPERVDTEAFFGQGTRLTVV.